Sequencing of this T cell receptor beta chain was carried out in a study of coeliac disease. Study observations and caveats: TRB repertoires were largely private, with most amino acid sequences found in only one sample.

Clones were read by immunoSEQ multiplex PCR, and TCRdb kept only the in-frame ones, dropping some. The sample records roughly 4,600 clones, roughly 72% being singletons. A remark on this clone: Its specificity is unknown.

The sample taken for sequencing was lymphocytes from the gut lamina propria. This receptor was identified in a man aged 18-30 years with celiac disease on a gluten-free diet.

CDR3 nucleotide sequence: TGCGCCAGCAGCTTGGGGGGGGTAGACAATGAGCAGTTCTTC. This gives the protein CASSLGGVDNEQFF. The chain employs TRBV5-1 and TRBJ2-1; tentatively, D is TRBD2 (6 bases). The CDR3 is 14 amino acids. Trimming left V 0 bases short and J 5 bases short, with 9 bases between. The germline V gene encodes CDR1 SGHRS and CDR2 YFSETQ.